The present T cell receptor beta chain was sequenced within a study of T cell responses to AZD1222 COVID-19 vaccine. Using immunoSEQ multiplex PCR, the repertoire was profiled, and TCRdb retains in-frame clones only, with some absent. The sample consists of 150,000 to 200,000 clones, around 87% of them appearing once. With regard to this clone: Its antigen is not known.

The CDR3 contains 17 residues. Germline V gene data show CDR1 as LGHDT and CDR2 as YNNKEL (reference sequence). With 7 bases removed from V and 5 bases from J, the gap between germline ends came to 27 bases. Overall study results and limits: Spike-specific TCRs gained breadth and depth after people received two AZD1222 doses.

J is TRBJ2-7 and V is TRBV3-1 (or the pseudogene TRBV3-2), with D possibly matching TRBD2 (6 bases). This receptor was taken from an adult in good health. The sample consisted of peripheral blood, taken on day 0 of MenACWY control vaccination. As DNA, the CDR3 is TGTGCCAGCAAGGGGTCGTCCTTTACCACTAGCCAAGACGAGCAGTACTTC. Its translation: CASKGSSFTTSQDEQYF.